The text below deals with one T cell receptor beta chain. This record comes from a study of blood T cells in healthy people across ages. Samples each yielded at least 6 micrograms of total RNA. Combining a sample-barcoded 5' primer with a J-beta primer mix, a second PCR ran for roughly 7 to 12 cycles. TCRdb independently ran MiXCR on the 5' RACE reads; one entry per CDR3 protein. The sample lists 1.5 million to 2 million distinct CDR3 sequences, approximately 28% occurring once. This clonotype was sampled from a woman in her twenties or thirties in good health. Sequenced material: blood.

In nucleotides, the CDR3 is TGCGCCAGCAGCTTGGTTTTAGATAGCGCCTACGAGCAGTACTTC. As protein: CASSLVLDSAYEQYF. This chain uses TRBV5-1 with TRBJ2-7; perhaps TRBD2 as D (5 bases). The CDR3 runs 15 residues. Per germline, CDR1 SGHRS and CDR2 YFSETQ. V shed 0 bases and J shed 2 bases, with 12 bases lying between them. The full variable domain, completed using reference TRBV5-1 and TRBJ2-7, is KAGVTQTPRYLIKTRGQQVTLSCSPISGHRSVSWYQQTPGQGLQFLFEYFSETQRNKGNFPGRFSGRQFSNSRSEMNVSTLELGDSALYLCASSLVLDSAYEQYFGPGTRLTVT.